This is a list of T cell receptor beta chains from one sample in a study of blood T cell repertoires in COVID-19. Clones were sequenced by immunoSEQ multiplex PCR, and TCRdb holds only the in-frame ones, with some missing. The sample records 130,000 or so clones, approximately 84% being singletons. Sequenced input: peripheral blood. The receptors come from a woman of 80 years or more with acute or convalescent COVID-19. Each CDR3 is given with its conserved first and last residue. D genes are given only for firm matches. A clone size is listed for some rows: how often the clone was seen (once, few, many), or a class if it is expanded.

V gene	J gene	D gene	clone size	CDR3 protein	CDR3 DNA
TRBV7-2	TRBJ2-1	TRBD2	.	CASSLVGTSGYNEQFF	TGTGCCAGCAGCTTAGTTGGGACTAGCGGGTACAATGAGCAGTTCTTC
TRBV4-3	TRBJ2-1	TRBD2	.	CASSQDYLAGGDEQFF	TGCGCCAGCAGCCAAGACTACCTAGCGGGAGGCGATGAGCAGTTCTTC
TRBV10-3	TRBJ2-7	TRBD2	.	CAISSGTSGYEQYF	TGTGCCATCAGCTCCGGGACTAGCGGCTACGAGCAGTACTTC
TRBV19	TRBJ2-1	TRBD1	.	CASRPRDGTGRYEQFF	TGTGCCAGTAGACCTAGGGATGGGACAGGGCGCTATGAGCAGTTCTTC
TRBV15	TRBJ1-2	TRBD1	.	CATSRGQGGYGYTF	TGTGCCACCAGCAGGGGACAGGGTGGCTATGGCTACACCTTC
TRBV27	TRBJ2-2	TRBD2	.	CASSPHGTSGEGTGELFF	TGTGCCAGCAGTCCCCACGGGACTAGCGGGGAGGGCACCGGGGAGCTGTTTTTT
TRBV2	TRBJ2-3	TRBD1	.	CASTRDRHTGRTDTQYF	TGTGCCAGCACCCGGGACAGACATACAGGCCGCACAGATACGCAGTATTTT
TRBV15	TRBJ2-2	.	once	CATSRSPGESNTGELFF	TGTGCCACCAGCAGATCACCGGGGGAATCAAACACCGGGGAGCTGTTTTTT
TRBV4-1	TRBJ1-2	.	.	CASSQEVRTNYGYTF	TGCGCCAGCAGCCAAGAGGTCAGGACTAACTATGGCTACACCTTC
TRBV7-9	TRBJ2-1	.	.	CASSHAGTSYNEQFF	TGTGCCAGCAGCCACGCGGGGACCTCCTACAATGAGCAGTTCTTC
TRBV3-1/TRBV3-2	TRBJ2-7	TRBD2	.	CASSFDLAGYEQYF	TGTGCCAGCAGCTTCGACCTAGCGGGATACGAGCAGTACTTC
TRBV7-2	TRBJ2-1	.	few	CASGGQIGYNEQFF	TGTGCCAGTGGGGGACAAATTGGGTACAATGAGCAGTTCTTC
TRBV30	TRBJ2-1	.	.	CALNRYNEQFF	TGTGCATTAAACAGGTACAATGAGCAGTTCTTC
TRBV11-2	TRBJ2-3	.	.	CASSLQGWDTDTQYF	TGTGCCAGCAGCCTACAGGGTTGGGACACAGATACGCAGTATTTT
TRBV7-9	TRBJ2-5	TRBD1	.	CASSPGQGPQETQYF	TGTGCCAGCAGCCCGGGACAGGGTCCGCAAGAGACCCAGTACTTC
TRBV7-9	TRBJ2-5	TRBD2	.	CASSLWDGRGQYF	TGTGCCAGCAGCCTATGGGACGGGAGGGGCCAGTACTTC
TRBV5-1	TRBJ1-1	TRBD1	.	CASQQGAYTEAFF	TGCGCCAGCCAACAGGGGGCCTATACTGAAGCTTTCTTT
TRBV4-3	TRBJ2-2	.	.	CASSQDGRLTGELFF	TGCGCCAGCAGCCAAGATGGGAGGCTCACCGGGGAGCTGTTTTTT
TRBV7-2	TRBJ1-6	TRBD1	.	CASSSRQGNSPLHF	TGTGCCAGCAGCTCCCGACAGGGAAATTCACCCCTCCACTTT
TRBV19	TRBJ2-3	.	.	CASSIFGGEGASTDTQYF	TGTGCCAGTAGTATTTTCGGGGGAGAGGGGGCTAGCACAGATACGCAGTATTTT
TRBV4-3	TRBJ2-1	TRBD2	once	CASSQDVLAGSSSYNEQFF	TGCGCCAGCAGCCAAGATGTACTAGCGGGGTCTAGCTCCTACAATGAGCAGTTCTTC
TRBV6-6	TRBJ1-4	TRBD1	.	CASSSTTGGRRPTNEKLFF	TGTGCCAGCAGCTCCACCACAGGGGGCCGTCGACCAACTAATGAAAAACTGTTTTTT
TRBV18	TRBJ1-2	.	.	CASSPVRQASNYGYTF	TGTGCCAGCTCACCGGTCAGACAGGCTTCTAACTATGGCTACACCTTC
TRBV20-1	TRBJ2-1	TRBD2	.	CSASLGGRYNEQFF	TGCAGTGCTAGTTTGGGGGGGAGGTACAATGAGCAGTTCTTC
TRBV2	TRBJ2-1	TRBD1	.	CASSSLRDSYNEQFF	TGTGCCAGCAGTTCCCTCCGGGACAGCTACAATGAGCAGTTCTTC
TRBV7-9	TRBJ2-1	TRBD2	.	CASSPGLAGNSYNEQFF	TGTGCCAGCAGCCCGGGACTAGCGGGAAACTCCTACAATGAGCAGTTCTTC
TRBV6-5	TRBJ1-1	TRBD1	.	CASSYSTGGTEAFF	TGTGCCAGCAGTTATTCAACAGGGGGCACTGAAGCTTTCTTT
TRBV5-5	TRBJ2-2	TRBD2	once	CASSLVTSGNTGELFF	TGTGCCAGCAGCTTGGTTACTAGCGGGAACACCGGGGAGCTGTTTTTT
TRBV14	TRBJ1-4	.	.	CASSHDRLGEKLFF	TGTGCCAGCAGCCATGACAGGTTGGGTGAAAAACTGTTTTTT
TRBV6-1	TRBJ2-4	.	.	CASSDPGTLAKNIQYF	TGTGCCAGCAGTGATCCGGGAACCCTAGCCAAAAACATTCAGTACTTC
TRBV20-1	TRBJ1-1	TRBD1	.	CSASARDRGFTEAFF	TGCAGTGCTAGTGCCCGGGACAGGGGTTTCACTGAAGCTTTCTTT
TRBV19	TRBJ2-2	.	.	CASSSIRVGNTGELFF	TGTGCCAGTAGTTCAATCCGGGTCGGGAACACCGGGGAGCTGTTTTTT
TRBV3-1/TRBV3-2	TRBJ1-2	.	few	CASSQYGSSGGYTF	TGTGCCAGCAGCCAATATGGGTCCTCAGGCGGCTACACCTTC
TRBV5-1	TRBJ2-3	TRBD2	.	CASSLRIAGDTDTQYF	TGCGCCAGCAGCTTACGGATAGCGGGGGACACAGATACGCAGTATTTT
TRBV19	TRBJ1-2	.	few	CASSIFARRNYGYTF	TGTGCCAGTAGTATATTTGCCAGGCGAAACTATGGCTACACCTTC
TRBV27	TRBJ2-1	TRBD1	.	CASRPGDREPQSSYNEQFF	TGTGCCAGCAGACCCGGGGACAGGGAACCTCAAAGCTCCTACAATGAGCAGTTCTTC
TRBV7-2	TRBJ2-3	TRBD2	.	CASSLAGTSGDTQYF	TGTGCCAGCAGCCTAGCCGGGACTAGCGGGGATACGCAGTATTTT
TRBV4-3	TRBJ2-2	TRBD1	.	CASSQDQRQGSPGELFF	TGCGCCAGCAGCCAAGATCAGCGACAGGGAAGCCCCGGGGAGCTGTTTTTT
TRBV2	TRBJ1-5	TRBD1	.	CASSEGSGGGGQPQHF	TGTGCCAGCAGTGAAGGGTCAGGGGGAGGCGGTCAGCCCCAGCATTTT
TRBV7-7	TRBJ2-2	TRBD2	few	CASSQTSGSIGELFF	TGTGCCAGCAGCCAAACTAGCGGGAGCATCGGGGAGCTGTTTTTT
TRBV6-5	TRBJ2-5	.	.	CASSYSTERGETQYF	TGTGCCAGCAGTTACTCGACAGAGAGAGGCGAGACCCAGTACTTC
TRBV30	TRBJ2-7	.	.	CAWSEGQGKYF	TGTGCCTGGAGTGAGGGGCAGGGAAAGTACTTC
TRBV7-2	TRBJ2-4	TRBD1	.	CASSSGQGALRAKNIQYF	TGTGCCAGCAGCTCAGGACAGGGGGCATTGCGGGCCAAAAACATTCAGTACTTC
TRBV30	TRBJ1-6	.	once	CAWSASRGPPYNSPLHF	TGTGCCTGGAGTGCCAGCAGGGGTCCACCCTATAATTCACCCCTCCACTTT
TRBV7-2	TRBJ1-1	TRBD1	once	CASSLTGPTEAFF	TGTGCCAGCAGCCTGACAGGGCCAACTGAAGCTTTCTTT
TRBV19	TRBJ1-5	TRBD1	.	CASRTGAQPQHF	TGTGCCAGCCGGACAGGGGCTCAGCCCCAGCATTTT
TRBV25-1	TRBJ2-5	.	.	CASSESHAKTQYF	TGTGCCAGCAGTGAATCCCATGCGAAGACCCAGTACTTC
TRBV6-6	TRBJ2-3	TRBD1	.	CASSYGQGASTDTQYF	TGTGCCAGCAGTTACGGACAGGGGGCGAGCACAGATACGCAGTATTTT
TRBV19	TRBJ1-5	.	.	CASRSLRQNNQPQHF	TGTGCCAGTAGATCGCTTCGACAGAACAATCAGCCCCAGCATTTT
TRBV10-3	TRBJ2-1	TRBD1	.	CAISEVGGAYNEQFF	TGTGCCATCAGTGAGGTAGGGGGCGCCTACAATGAGCAGTTCTTC
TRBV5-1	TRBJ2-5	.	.	CASSLDPRRDETQYF	TGCGCCAGCAGCTTGGACCCCAGGCGGGACGAGACCCAGTACTTC
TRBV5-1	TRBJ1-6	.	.	CASSLDRALYNSPLHF	TGCGCCAGCAGCTTGGACAGGGCCCTTTATAATTCACCCCTCCACTTT
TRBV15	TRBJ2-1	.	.	CATSSKRSSYNEQFF	TGTGCCACCAGCAGTAAGCGGAGCTCCTACAATGAGCAGTTCTTC
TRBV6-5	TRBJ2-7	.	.	CASSYGSGYEQYF	TGTGCCAGCAGTTACGGTTCGGGCTACGAGCAGTACTTC
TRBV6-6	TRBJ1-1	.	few	CASSLTGNTEAFF	TGTGCCAGCAGCCTGACAGGCAACACTGAAGCTTTCTTT
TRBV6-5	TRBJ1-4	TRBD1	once	CASTMDRVDEKLFF	TGTGCCAGCACGATGGACAGGGTGGATGAAAAACTGTTTTTT
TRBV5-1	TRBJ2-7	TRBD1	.	CASSLGQGADEQYF	TGCGCCAGCAGCCTAGGACAGGGGGCCGACGAGCAGTACTTC